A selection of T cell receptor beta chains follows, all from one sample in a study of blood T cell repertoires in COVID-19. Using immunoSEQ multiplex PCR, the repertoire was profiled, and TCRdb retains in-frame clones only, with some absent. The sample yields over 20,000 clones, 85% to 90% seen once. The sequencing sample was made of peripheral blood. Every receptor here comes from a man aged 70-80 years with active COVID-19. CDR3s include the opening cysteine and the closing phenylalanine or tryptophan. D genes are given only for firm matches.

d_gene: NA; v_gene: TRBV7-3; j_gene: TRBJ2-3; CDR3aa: CASSFYREDTQYF
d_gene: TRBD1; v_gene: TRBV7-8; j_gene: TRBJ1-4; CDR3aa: CASSGWGQGHPEKLFF
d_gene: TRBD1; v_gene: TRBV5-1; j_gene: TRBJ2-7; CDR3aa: CASSQEPGQGTYEQYF
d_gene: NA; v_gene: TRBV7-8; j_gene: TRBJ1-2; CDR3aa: CASSPDINYGYTF
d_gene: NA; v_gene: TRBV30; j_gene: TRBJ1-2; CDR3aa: CAWSPAGRLGYTF
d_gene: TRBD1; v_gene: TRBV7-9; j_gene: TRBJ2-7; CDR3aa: CASSSPPDRMVHLYEQYF
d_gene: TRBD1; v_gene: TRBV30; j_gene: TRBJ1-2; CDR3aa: CAWSVYRGGYTF
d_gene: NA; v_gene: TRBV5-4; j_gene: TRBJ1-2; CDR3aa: CASSFGGTHYGYTF
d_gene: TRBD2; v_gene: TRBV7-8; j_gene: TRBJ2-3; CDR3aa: CASSLTSGTRGDTQYF
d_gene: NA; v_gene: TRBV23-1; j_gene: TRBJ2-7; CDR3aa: CASSPVPREFEQYF
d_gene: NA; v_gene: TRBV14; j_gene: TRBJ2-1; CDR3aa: CASSRWRSSYNEQFF
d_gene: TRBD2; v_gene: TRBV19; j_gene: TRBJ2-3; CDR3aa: CASTGGLAGAHPSTDTQYF
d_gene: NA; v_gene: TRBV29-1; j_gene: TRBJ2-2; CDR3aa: CSVDPWGGGELFF
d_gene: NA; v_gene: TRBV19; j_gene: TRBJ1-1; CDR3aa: CASKAGNTEAFF
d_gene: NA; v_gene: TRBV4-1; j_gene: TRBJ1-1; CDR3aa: CASSQGGRAGSRNTEAFF
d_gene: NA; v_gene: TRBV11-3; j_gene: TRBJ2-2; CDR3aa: CASSFRAGDTGELFF
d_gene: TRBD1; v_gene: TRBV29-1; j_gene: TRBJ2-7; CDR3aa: CSVVVTGAYEQYF
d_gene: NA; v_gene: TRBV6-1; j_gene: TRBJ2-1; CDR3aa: CASSEGPQQVFEQFF
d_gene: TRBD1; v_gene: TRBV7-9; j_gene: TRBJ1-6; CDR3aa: CASSSDRGGSPLHF
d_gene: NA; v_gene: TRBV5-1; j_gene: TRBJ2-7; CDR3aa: CASSSPGRQGFVYF
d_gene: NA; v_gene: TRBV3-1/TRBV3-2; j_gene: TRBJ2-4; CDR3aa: CASSPRRDKNIQYF
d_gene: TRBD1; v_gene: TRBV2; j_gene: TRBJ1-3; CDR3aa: CASSPVQGARGNTIYF
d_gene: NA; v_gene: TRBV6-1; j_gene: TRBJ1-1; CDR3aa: CASSEPPTGAFF
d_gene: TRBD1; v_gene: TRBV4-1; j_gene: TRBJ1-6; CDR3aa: CASSQLGDSVDSPLHF
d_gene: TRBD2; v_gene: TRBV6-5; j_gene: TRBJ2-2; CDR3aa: CASSRGGATGELFF
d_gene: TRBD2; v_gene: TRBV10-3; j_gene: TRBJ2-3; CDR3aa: CAISESLLAGTTDTQYF
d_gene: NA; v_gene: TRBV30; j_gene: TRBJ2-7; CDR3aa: CAWRESGEQYF
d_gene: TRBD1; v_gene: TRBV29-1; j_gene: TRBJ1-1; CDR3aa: CSGYTGGEAFF
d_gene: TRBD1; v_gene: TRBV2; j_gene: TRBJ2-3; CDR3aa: CASSGPTGGWTDTQYF
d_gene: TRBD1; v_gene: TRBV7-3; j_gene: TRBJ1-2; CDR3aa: CASSSDRDYGYTF
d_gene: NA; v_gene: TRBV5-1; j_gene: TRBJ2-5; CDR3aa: CASSLAAGKEETQYF
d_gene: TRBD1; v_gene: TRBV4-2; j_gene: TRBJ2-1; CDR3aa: CASSKGRDRGSSSYNEQFF
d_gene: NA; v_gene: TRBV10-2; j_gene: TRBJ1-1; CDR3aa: CASSEGGPRLRNTEAFF
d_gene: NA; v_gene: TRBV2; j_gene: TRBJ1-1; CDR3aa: CASIADRNTEAFF
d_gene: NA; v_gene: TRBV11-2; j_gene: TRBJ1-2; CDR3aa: CASSFTDYGYTF
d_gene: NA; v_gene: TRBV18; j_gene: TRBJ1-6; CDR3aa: CASTSQGPDNSPLHF
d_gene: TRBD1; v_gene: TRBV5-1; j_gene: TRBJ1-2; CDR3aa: CASSLGDRFYGYTF
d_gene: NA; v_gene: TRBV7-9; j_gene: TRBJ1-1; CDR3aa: CASSIQGLEAFF
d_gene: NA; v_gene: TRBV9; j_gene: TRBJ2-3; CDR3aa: CASSVASDTQYF
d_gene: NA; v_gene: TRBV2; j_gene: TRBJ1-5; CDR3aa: CASRGEPNQPQHF
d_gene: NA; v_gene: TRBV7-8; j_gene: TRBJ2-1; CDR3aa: CASSFYAGNSYNEQFF
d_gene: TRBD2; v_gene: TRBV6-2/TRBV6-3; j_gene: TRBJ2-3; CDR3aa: CASSFGLAGGEDTQYF
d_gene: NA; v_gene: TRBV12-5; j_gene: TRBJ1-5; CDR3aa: CASGPQGTGPQHF
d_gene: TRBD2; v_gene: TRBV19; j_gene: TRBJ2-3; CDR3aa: CASSPRTSFADTQYF
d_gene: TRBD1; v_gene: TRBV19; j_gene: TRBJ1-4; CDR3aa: CASSPRTGTGEKLFF
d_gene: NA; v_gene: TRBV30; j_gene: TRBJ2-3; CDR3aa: CAWSVNPLAPTDTQYF
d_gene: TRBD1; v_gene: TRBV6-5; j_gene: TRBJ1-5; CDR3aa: CASSPDRGEPQHF
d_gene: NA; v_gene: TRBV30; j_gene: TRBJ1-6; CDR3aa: CAWTAQVLSPLHF
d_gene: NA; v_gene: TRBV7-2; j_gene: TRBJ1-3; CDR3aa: CASSPDRNTIYF